This T cell receptor beta chain comes out of a study of cytomegalovirus exposure and HLA in healthy donors. Vbeta (60) and Jbeta (13) primers were used in the PCR. This table comes from immunoSEQ multiplex PCR, and its TCRdb copy is limited to in-frame clones, with some not included. The table has 100,000 to 150,000 clones, 81% seen once. The V gene's germline CDR1 is SGHAT and CDR2 FQNNGV. V dropped 2 bases and J dropped 7; count of bases not matched to a gene: 5. The CDR3 sequence is 14 residues long. Material for sequencing was PBMCs. This chain uses TRBV11-2 with TRBJ1-2, with TRBD1 matching over 9 bases. The sequence came from a man aged 18-30 years in good health and CMV-seronegative. For the CDR3, the DNA is TGTGCCAGCAGCTTATCACAGGGGGCAGCTGGCTACACCTTC. Translated, it gives CASSLSQGAAGYTF.